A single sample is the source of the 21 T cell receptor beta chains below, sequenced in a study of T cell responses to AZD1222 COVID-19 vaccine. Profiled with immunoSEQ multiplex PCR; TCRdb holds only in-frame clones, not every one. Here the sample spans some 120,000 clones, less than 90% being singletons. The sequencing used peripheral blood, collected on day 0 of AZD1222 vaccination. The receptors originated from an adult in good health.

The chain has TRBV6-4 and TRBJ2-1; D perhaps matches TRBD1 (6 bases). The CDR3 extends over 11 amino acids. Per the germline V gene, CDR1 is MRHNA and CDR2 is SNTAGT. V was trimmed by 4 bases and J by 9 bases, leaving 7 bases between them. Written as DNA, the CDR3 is TGTGCCAGCAGTGTAGGGGGTGAGCAGTTCTTC. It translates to CASSVGGEQFF.

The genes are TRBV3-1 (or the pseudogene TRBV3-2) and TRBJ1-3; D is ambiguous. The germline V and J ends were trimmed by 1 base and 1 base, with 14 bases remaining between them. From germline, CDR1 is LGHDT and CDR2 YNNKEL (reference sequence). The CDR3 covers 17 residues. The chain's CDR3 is CASSQGPPDWSGNTIYF. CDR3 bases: TGTGCCAGCAGCCAAGGTCCCCCGGATTGGTCTGGAAACACCATATATTTT.

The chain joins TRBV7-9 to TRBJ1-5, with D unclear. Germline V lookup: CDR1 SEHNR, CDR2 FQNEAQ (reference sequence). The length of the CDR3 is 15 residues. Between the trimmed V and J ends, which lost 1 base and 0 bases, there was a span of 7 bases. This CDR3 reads CASSLDVGSNQPQHF. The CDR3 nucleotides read TGTGCCAGCAGCTTAGACGTGGGTAGCAATCAGCCCCAGCATTTT.

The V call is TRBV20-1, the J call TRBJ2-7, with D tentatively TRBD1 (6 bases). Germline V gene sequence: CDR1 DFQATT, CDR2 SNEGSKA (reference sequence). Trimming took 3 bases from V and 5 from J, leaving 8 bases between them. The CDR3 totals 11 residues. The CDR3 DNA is TGCAGTGCTAGTCAGGGGAACGAGCAGTACTTC. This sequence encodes CSASQGNEQYF.

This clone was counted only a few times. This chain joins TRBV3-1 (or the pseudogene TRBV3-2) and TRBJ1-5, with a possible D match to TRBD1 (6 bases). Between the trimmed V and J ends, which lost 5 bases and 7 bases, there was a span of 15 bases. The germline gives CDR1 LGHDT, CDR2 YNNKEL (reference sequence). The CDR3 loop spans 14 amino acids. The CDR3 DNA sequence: TGTGCCAGCAGCTTGGGGGGCGCGGAACAGCCCCAGCATTTT. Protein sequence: CASSLGGAEQPQHF.

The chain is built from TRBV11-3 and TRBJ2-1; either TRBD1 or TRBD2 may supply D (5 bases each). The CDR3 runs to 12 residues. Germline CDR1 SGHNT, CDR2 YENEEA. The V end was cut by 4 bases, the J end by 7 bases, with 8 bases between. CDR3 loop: CASSSEGNEQFF. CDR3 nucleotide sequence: TGTGCCAGCAGCTCCGAGGGGAATGAGCAGTTCTTC. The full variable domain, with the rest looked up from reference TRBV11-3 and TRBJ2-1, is EAGVVQSPRYKIIEKKQPVAFWCNPISGHNTLYWYLQNLGQGPELLIRYENEEAVDDSQLPKDRFSAERLKGVDSTLKIQPAELGDSAVYLCASSSEGNEQFFGPGTRLTVL.

The CDR3 region is CASRGPGQQYF. The DNA for the CDR3 is TGTGCCAGCAGGGGACCGGGTCAGCAGTACTTC. The rearrangement joins TRBV12-3 or TRBV12-4 to TRBJ2-7, with D perhaps TRBD1 or TRBD2 (5 bases each). This CDR3 spans 11 amino acids. V lost 6 bases and J lost 8, with 11 bases in between.

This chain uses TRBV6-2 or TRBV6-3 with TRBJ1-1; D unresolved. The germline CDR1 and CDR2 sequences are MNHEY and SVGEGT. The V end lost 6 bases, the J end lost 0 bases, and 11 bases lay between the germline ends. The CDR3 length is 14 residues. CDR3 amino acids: CASSLSGVNTEAFF. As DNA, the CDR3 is TGTGCCAGCAGCCTATCAGGAGTGAACACTGAAGCTTTCTTT.

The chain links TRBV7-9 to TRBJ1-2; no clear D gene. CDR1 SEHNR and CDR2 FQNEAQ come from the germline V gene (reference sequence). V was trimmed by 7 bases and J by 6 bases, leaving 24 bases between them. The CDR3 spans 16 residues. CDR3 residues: CASNPLGIGKLDGYTF. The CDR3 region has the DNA TGTGCCAGCAACCCCCTCGGGATCGGGAAATTGGATGGCTACACCTTC.

CDR3 coding DNA: TGTGCCAGCAGTTATTCGAACAGGGTCTACGAGCAGTACTTC. It codes for CASSYSNRVYEQYF. The V gene is TRBV6-6, the J gene TRBJ2-7; a weak D match, TRBD1 (6 bases). V was trimmed by 3 bases and J by 3 bases, leaving 12 bases between them. This CDR3 comprises 14 residues. CDR1 and CDR2 from the germline V gene are MNHNY and SVGAGI (reference sequence).

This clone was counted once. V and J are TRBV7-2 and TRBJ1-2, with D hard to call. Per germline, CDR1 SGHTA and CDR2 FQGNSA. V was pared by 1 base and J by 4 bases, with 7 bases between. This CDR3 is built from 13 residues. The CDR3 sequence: CASSLEQLYGYTF. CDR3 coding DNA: TGTGCCAGCAGCTTAGAACAGCTCTATGGCTACACCTTC.

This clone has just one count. The CDR3: CASSSGTSASGYSYEQYF. The CDR3 region has the DNA TGCGCCAGCAGCTCCGGGACGTCCGCTAGCGGATACTCCTACGAGCAGTACTTC. The chain links TRBV5-1 to TRBJ2-7; 7 bases match TRBD2. The CDR3 contains 18 residues. Per germline, CDR1 SGHRS and CDR2 YFSETQ. V dropped 3 bases and J dropped 0; count of bases not matched to a gene: 15.

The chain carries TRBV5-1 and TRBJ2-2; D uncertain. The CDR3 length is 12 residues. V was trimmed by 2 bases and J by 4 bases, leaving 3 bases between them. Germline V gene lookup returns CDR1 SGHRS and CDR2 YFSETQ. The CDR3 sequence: CASSFRTGELFF. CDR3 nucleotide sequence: TGCGCCAGCAGCTTTCGCACCGGGGAGCTGTTTTTT.

The CDR3 sequence: CASIPSLAGSSYNEQFF. In DNA, the CDR3 is TGTGCCAGTATCCCCAGTTTAGCGGGGAGCTCCTACAATGAGCAGTTCTTC. The chain combines TRBV19 with TRBJ2-1; TRBD2 matches at 8 bases. The CDR3 extends over 17 amino acids. Losses at the gene ends were 7 bases for V and 0 bases for J; bases not matched to a gene: 11. The germline V gene has CDR1 LNHDA and CDR2 SQIVND (reference sequence).

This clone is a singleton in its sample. DNA of the CDR3: TGTGCCATCAGTGGGCCTAGCGGGGCCATCTACGAGCAGTACTTC. Its protein product is CAISGPSGAIYEQYF. J is TRBJ2-7 and V is TRBV10-3, with TRBD2 matching 9 bases. This CDR3 comprises 15 residues. The V segment lost 4 bases and the J segment 3 bases; nucleotides outside the gene matches: 7. The germline V gene encodes CDR1 ENHRY and CDR2 SYGVKD.

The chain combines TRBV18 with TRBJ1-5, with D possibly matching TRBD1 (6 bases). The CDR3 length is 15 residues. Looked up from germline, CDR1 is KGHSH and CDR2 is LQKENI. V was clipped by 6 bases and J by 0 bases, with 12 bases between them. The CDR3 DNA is TGTGCCAGCTCTCCGGACAGCAATAGCAATCAGCCCCAGCATTTT. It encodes CASSPDSNSNQPQHF.

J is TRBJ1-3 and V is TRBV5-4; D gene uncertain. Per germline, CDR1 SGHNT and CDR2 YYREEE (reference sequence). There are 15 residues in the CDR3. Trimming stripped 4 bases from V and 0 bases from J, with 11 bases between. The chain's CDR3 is CASSPGPSSGNTIYF. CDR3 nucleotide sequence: TGTGCCAGCAGCCCCGGGCCGAGCTCTGGAAACACCATATATTTT.

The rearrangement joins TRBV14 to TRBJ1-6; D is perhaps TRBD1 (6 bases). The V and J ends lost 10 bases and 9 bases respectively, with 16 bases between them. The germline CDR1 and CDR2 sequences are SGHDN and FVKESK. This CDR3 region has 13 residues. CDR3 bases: TGTGCCACTAGACAGGTGAGGGGTTCACCCCTCCACTTT. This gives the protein CATRQVRGSPLHF. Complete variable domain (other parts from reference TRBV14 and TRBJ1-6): EAGVTQFPSHSVIEKGQTVTLRCDPISGHDNLYWYRRVMGKEIKFLLHFVKESKQDESGMPNNRFLAERTGGTYSTLKVQPAELEDSGVYFCATRQVRGSPLHFGNGTRLTVT.

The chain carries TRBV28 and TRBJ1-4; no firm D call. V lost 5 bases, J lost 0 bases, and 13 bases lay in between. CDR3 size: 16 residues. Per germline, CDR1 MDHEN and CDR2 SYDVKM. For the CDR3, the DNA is TGTGCCAGCAGTCTCGACACCATCTCAACTAATGAAAAACTGTTTTTT. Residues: CASSLDTISTNEKLFF.

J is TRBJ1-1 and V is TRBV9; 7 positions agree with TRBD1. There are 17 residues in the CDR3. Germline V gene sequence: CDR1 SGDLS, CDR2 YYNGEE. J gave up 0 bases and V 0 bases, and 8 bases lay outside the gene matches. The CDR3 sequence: CASSVGDSTIMNTEAFF. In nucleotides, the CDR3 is TGTGCCAGCAGCGTAGGGGACAGCACTATCATGAACACTGAAGCTTTCTTT.

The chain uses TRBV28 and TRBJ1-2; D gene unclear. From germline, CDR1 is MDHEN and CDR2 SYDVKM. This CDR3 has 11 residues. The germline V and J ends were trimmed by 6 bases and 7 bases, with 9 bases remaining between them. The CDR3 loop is CASRSSRGYTF. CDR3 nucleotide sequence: TGTGCCAGCAGGTCCTCCCGTGGCTACACCTTC.